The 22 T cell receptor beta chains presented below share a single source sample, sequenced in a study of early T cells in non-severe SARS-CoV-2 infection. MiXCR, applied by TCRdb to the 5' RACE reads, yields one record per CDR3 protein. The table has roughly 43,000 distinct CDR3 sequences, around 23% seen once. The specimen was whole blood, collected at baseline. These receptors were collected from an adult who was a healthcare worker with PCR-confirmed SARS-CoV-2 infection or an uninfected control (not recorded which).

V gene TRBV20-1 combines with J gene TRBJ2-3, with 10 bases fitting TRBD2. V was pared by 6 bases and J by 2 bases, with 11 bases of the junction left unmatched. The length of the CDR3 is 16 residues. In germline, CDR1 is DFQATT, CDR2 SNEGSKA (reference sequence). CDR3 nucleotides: TGCAGTGCCGGAGGGGCTAGCGGGGGTATCACAGATACGCAGTATTTT. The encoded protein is CSAGGASGGITDTQYF.

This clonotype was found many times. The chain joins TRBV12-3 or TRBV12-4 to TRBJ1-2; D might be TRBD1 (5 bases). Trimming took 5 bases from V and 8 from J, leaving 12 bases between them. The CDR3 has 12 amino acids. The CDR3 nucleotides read TGTGCCAGCAGTCTTTCGGACAACGGCTACACCTTC. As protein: CASSLSDNGYTF.

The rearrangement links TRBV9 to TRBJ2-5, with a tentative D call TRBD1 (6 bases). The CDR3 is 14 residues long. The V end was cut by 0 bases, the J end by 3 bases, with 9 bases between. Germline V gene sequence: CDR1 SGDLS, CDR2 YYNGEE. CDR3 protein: CASSVDAGEETQYF. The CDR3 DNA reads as TGTGCCAGCAGCGTAGACGCAGGGGAAGAGACCCAGTACTTC. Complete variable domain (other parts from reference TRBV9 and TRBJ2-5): DSGVTQTPKHLITATGQRVTLRCSPRSGDLSVYWYQQSLDQGLQFLIQYYNGEERAKGNILERFSAQQFPDLHSELNLSSLELGDSALYFCASSVDAGEETQYFGPGTRLLVL.

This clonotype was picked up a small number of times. CDR3 in DNA: TGTGCCAGCAGTGCCGGGGTTTTAGGGGGGTACGAGCAGTACTTC. As protein: CASSAGVLGGYEQYF. The rearrangement joins TRBV2 to TRBJ2-7; D is perhaps TRBD1 or TRBD2 (6 bases each). V lost 4 bases and J 4 bases, leaving 17 bases between the germline ends. From germline, CDR1 is SNHLY and CDR2 FYNNEI. The CDR3 is made up of 15 amino acids. Drawing the rest from reference TRBV2 and TRBJ2-7, the complete variable domain is EPEVTQTPSHQVTQMGQEVILRCVPISNHLYFYWYRQILGQKVEFLVSFYNNEISEKSEIFDDQFSVERPDGSNFTLKIRSTKLEDSAMYFCASSAGVLGGYEQYFGPGTRLTVT.

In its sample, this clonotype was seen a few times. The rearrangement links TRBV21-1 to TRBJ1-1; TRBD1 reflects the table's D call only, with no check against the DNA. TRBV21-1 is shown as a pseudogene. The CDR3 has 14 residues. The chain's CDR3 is CASSIDRRRSEAFF. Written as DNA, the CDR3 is TGTGCCAGCAGCATAGACAGGCGAAGATCTGAAGCTTTCTTT.

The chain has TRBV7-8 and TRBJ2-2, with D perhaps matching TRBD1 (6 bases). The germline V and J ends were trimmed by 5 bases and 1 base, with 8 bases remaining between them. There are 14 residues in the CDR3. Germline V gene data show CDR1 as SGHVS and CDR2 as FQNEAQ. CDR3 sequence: CASSPGQNTGELFF. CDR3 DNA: TGTGCCAGCAGCCCGGGACAGAACACCGGGGAGCTGTTTTTT.

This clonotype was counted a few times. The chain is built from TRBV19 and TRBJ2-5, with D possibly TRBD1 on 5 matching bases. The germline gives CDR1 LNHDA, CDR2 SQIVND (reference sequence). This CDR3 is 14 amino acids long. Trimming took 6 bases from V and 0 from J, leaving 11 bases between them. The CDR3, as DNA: TGTGCCAGTAGCATAACCAGGGACCAAGAGACCCAGTACTTC. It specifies CASSITRDQETQYF.

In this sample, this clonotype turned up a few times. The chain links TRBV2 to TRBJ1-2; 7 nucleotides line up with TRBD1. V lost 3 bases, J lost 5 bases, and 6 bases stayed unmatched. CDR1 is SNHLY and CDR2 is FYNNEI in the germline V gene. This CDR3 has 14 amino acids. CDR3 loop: CASSEFETGYGYTF. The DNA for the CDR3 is TGTGCCAGCAGTGAGTTCGAGACAGGGTATGGCTACACCTTC.

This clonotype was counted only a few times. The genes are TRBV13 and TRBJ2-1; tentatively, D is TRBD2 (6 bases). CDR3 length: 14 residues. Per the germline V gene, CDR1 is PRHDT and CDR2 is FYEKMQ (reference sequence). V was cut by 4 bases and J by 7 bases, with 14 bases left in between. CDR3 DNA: TGTGCCAGCAGCTCTCACGGGGGATGGAATGAGCAGTTCTTC. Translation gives CASSSHGGWNEQFF.

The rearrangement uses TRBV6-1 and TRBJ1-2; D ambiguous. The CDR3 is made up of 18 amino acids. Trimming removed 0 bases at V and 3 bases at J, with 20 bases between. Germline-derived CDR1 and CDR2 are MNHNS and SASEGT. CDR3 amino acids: CASSEAGGLAKSYYGYTF. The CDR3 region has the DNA TGTGCCAGCAGTGAAGCTGGAGGGCTGGCCAAATCGTACTATGGCTACACCTTC.

CDR3: CSVEEESGANVLTF. In DNA form, the CDR3 reads TGCAGCGTTGAAGAGGAGTCTGGGGCCAACGTCCTGACTTTC. This chain joins TRBV29-1 and TRBJ2-6; D remains ambiguous. The CDR3 runs 14 residues. Trimming cost V 0 bases and J 1 base, with 4 bases left between them. The germline gives CDR1 SQVTM, CDR2 ANQGSEA.

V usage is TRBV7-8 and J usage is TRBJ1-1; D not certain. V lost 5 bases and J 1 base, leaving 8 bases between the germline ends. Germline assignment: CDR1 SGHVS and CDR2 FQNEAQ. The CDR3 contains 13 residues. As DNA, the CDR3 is TGTGCCAGCAGCGCCACAGCGAACACTGAAGCTTTCTTT. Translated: CASSATANTEAFF.

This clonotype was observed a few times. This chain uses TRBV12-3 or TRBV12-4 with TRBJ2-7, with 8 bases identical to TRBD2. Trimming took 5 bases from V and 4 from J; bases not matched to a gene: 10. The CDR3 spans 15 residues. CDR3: CASSKRGGQTYEQYF. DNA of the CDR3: TGTGCCAGCAGTAAACGCGGGGGGCAGACGTACGAGCAGTACTTC.

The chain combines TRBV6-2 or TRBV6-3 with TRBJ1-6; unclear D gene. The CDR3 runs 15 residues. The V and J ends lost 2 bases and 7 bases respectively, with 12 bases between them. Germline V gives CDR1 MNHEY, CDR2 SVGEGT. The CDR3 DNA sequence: TGTGCCAGCAGTTACGCAGAGTCGGGGAATTCACCCCTCCACTTT. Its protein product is CASSYAESGNSPLHF.

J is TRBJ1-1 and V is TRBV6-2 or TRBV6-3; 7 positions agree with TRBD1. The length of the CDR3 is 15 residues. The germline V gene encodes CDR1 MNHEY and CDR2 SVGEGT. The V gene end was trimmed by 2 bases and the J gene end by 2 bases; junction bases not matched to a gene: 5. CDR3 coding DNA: TGTGCCAGCAGTTACAGGACAGGCCTAAACACTGAAGCTTTCTTT. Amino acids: CASSYRTGLNTEAFF.

CDR3 in DNA: TGTGCCAGCAGTTTTTGGCCTTACGAGCAGTACTTC. This gives the protein CASSFWPYEQYF. This chain connects TRBV12-3 or TRBV12-4 to TRBJ2-7; D call uncertain. This CDR3 contains 12 residues. V lost 3 bases, J lost 4 bases, and 7 bases lay in between.

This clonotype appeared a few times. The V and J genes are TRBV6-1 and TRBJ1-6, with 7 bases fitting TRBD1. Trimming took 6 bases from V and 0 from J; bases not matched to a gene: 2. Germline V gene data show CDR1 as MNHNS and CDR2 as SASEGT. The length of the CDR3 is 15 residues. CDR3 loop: CASSGDSSYNSPLHF. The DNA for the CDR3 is TGTGCCAGCAGCGGGGACAGCTCCTATAATTCACCCCTCCACTTT.

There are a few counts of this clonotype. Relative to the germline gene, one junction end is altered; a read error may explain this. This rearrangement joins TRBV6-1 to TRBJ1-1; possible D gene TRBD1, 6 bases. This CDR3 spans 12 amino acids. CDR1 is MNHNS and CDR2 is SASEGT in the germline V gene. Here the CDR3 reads CASSEGGGEAFF. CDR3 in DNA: TGTGCCAGCAGCGAAGGGGGGGGCGAAGCTTTCTTT.

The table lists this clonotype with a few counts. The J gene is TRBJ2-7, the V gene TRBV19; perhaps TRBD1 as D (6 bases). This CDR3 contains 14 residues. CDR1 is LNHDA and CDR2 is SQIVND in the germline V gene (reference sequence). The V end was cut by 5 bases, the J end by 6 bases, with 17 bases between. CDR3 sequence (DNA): TGTGCCAGTAGTCCTCGCGGTAGGGGGTCCGAGCAGTACTTC. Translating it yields CASSPRGRGSEQYF.

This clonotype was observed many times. CDR3 sequence: CASSQDQAGFSEKLFF. The CDR3 DNA is TGCGCCAGCAGCCAAGATCAAGCGGGGTTTTCTGAAAAACTGTTTTTT. The chain joins TRBV4-3 to TRBJ1-4; no clear D gene. V was trimmed by 0 bases and J by 7 bases, leaving 15 bases between them. Germline CDR1 is LGHNA and CDR2 is YSLEER. This CDR3 has 16 amino acids.

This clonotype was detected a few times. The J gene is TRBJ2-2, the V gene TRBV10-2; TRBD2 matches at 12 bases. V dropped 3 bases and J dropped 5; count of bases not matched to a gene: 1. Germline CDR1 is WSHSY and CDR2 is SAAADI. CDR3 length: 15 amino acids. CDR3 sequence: CASSDGLAGTGELFF. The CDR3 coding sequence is TGCGCCAGCAGTGATGGACTAGCGGGGACCGGGGAGCTGTTTTTT.

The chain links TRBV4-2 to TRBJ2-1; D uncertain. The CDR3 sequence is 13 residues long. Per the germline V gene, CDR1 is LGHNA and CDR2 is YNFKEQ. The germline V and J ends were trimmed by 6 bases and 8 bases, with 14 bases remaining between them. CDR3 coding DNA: TGTGCCAGCAGAGACCCCCCAGGACATGAGCAGTTCTTC. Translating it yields CASRDPPGHEQFF.